This T cell receptor (beta chain) derives from a study of patients and donors after allogeneic stem cell transplantation (dated by TCRdb to 2019 to 2021). V gives up 1 base and J gives up 0 bases, and the segment between their germline ends measures 6 bases. The germline V gene encodes CDR1 SGHTA and CDR2 FQGNSA. CDR3 length: 14 amino acids, cysteine to phenylalanine. Here the CDR3 DNA is all that survives: 42 bases in frame from base 1. As for this clonotype: This receptor's antigen is unknown. Base quality data are lacking; no much larger clone is found one base away.

Library preparation employed RT-PCR. Sequencing was carried out with a NextSeq 550. Clones were called with MiXCR by TCRdb after fastp trimmed the public reads at Q25, and only in-frame beta chains were retained. Under each unique CDR3 protein, matching rows form one entry showing the most common genes and DNA. For this sample there are 110,000 or so distinct CDR3 sequences; around 36% appear just once. Of the sample, 27% is held by the ten largest clones. The source material was blood, either unsorted or a sorted T cell fraction (not recorded which). Recombination joined TRBV7-2 with TRBJ1-1; confidence is insufficient to name the D gene. The sequence was collected from a human donor who was either an allogeneic HSCT recipient or a stem cell or donor lymphocyte infusion donor (not recorded which). It is not recorded whose cells these are; they may come from a transplant donor. This receptor carries the CDR3 CASSLGWVNTEAFF. DNA sequence: TGTGCCAGCAGCTTAGGGTGGGTGAACACTGAAGCTTTCTTT. Supplemented by the reference TRBV7-2 and TRBJ1-1 proteins around the CDR3, the complete variable domain is GAGVSQSPSNKVTEKGKDVELRCDPISGHTALYWYRQSLGQGLEFLIYFQGNSAPDKSGLPSDRFSAERTGGSVSTLTIQRTQQEDSAVYLCASSLGWVNTEAFFGQGTRLTVV.